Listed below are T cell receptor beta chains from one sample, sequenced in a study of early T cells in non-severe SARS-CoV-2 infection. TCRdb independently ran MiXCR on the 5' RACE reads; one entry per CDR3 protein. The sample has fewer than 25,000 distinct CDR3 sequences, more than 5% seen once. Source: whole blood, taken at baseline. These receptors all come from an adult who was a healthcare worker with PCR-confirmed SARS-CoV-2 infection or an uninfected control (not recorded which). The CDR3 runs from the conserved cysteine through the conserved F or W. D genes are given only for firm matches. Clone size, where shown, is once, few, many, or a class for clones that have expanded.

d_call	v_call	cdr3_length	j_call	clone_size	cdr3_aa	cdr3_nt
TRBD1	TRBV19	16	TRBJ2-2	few	CASSTLRDRGTGELFF	TGTGCCAGTAGTACCCTACGGGACAGGGGCACCGGGGAGCTGTTTTTT
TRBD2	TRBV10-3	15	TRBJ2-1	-	CAITLAGGLKHEQFF	TGTGCCATCACCCTAGCGGGGGGACTTAAGCATGAGCAGTTCTTC
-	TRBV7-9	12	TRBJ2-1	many	CASSETNNEQFF	TGTGCCAGCAGCGAGACAAACAATGAGCAGTTCTTC
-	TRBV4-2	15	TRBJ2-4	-	CASSQDLGAKNIQYF	TGTGCCAGCAGCCAAGATCTGGGGGCCAAAAACATTCAGTACTTC
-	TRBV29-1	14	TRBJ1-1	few	CSVQRGSMNTEAFF	TGCAGCGTTCAGAGGGGTTCCATGAACACTGAAGCTTTCTTT
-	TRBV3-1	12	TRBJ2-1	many	CASSRASAEQFF	TGTGCCAGCAGCCGAGCTAGCGCTGAGCAGTTCTTC
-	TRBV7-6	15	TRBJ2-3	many	CASSLAQGSTDTQYF	TGTGCCAGCAGCTTAGCGCAGGGTAGCACAGATACGCAGTATTTT
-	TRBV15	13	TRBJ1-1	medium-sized	CATSRNPQDEAFF	TGTGCCACCAGCAGAAACCCACAGGATGAAGCTTTCTTT
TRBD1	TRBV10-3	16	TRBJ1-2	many	CAISEGQGLGQYGYTF	TGTGCCATCAGTGAGGGACAGGGGCTCGGACAATATGGCTACACCTTC
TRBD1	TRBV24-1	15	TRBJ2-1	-	CATSDRQGAYNEQFF	TGTGCCACCAGTGACCGACAGGGGGCTTACAATGAGCAGTTCTTC
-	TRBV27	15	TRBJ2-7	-	CASSPGPTDVYEQYF	TGTGCCAGCAGTCCAGGGCCTACGGACGTCTACGAGCAGTACTTC
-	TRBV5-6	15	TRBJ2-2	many	CASSLEGLNTGELFF	TGTGCCAGCAGCTTGGAGGGGTTGAACACCGGGGAGCTGTTTTTT
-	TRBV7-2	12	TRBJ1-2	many	CASSPNRALYTF	TGTGCCAGCAGCCCCAACAGGGCCCTCTACACCTTC
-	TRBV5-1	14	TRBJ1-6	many	CASSGTSANSPLHF	TGCGCCAGCAGCGGGACGTCGGCCAATTCACCCCTCCACTTT
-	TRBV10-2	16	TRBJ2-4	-	CASRSSEGVAKNIQYF	TGCGCCAGCAGATCTTCTGAAGGGGTAGCCAAAAACATTCAGTACTTC
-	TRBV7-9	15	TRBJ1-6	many	CASSLGTLNNSPLHF	TGTGCCAGCAGCTTGGGGACACTTAATAATTCACCCCTCCACTTT
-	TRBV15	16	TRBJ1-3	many	CATTTGGTYSGNTIYF	TGTGCCACCACCACCGGGGGGACTTACTCTGGAAACACCATATATTTT
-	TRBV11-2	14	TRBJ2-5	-	CASSLGSSQETQYF	TGTGCCAGCAGCTTAGGCAGTTCCCAAGAGACCCAGTACTTC
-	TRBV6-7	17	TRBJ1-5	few	CASSYSRYSGAGQPQHF	TGTGCCAGCAGTTACTCGAGATACAGCGGAGCCGGGCAGCCCCAGCATTTT
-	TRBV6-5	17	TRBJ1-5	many	CASSYRTPGQGGQSQHF	TGTGCCAGCAGTTACCGGACCCCGGGGCAGGGAGGACAGTCCCAGCATTTT
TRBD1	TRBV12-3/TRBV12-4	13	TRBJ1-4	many	CASRGTGYERLFF	TGTGCCAGCAGGGGGACAGGTTATGAAAGACTGTTTTTT
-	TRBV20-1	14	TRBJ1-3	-	CSARPTASGNTIYF	TGCAGTGCTAGACCGACAGCCTCTGGAAACACCATATATTTT
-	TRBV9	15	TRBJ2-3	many	CASSVAQLAADTQYF	TGTGCCAGCAGCGTAGCTCAGCTCGCGGCAGATACGCAGTATTTT
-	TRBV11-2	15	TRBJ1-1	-	CASSLGATANTEAFF	TGTGCCAGCAGCTTAGGAGCGACAGCAAACACTGAAGCTTTCTTT
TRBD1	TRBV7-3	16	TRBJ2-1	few	CASSKEGQGAYNEQFF	TGTGCCAGCAGCAAAGAGGGACAGGGGGCTTACAATGAGCAGTTCTTC
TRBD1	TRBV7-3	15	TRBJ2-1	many	CASSPGTGSGNEQFF	TGTGCCAGCAGCCCCGGGACAGGGTCGGGGAATGAGCAGTTCTTC
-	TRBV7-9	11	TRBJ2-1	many	CASSPIRGVFF	TGTGCCAGCAGCCCAATCCGGGGCGTGTTCTTC
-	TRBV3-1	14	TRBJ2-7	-	CASSQFPGSYEQYF	TGTGCCAGCAGCCAGTTCCCAGGGTCCTACGAGCAGTACTTC
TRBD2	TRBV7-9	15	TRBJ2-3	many	CASHTSGGSTDTQYF	TGTGCCAGCCATACTAGCGGGGGGAGCACAGATACGCAGTATTTT
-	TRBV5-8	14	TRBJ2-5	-	CASSLLAYQETQYF	TGTGCCAGCAGCTTACTTGCGTACCAAGAGACCCAGTACTTC
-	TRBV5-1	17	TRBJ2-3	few	CASSLADSPWGTDTQYF	TGCGCCAGCAGCCTGGCCGACTCTCCCTGGGGCACAGATACGCAGTATTTT
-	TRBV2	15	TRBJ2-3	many	CASSDPAGSTDTQYF	TGTGCCAGCAGTGACCCAGCGGGTAGCACAGATACGCAGTATTTT
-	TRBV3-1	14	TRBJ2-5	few	CASSQDVPINSQYF	TGTGCCAGCAGCCAAGATGTCCCTATTAATTCCCAGTACTTC
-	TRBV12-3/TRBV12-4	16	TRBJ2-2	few	CASSIPGLLNTGELFF	TGTGCCAGCAGTATCCCGGGACTCTTGAACACCGGGGAGCTGTTTTTT
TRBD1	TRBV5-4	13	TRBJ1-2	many	CASSPGGARGYTF	TGTGCCAGCAGCCCAGGGGGCGCGCGGGGCTACACCTTC
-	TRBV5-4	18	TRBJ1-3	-	CASSFPSPGGLIGNTIYF	TGTGCCAGCAGCTTTCCCTCCCCTGGGGGCCTTATTGGAAACACCATATATTTT
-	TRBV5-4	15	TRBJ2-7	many	CASSSEDGGVREQYF	TGTGCCAGCAGCTCGGAGGACGGTGGGGTTCGCGAGCAGTACTTC
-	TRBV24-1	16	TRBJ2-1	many	CATSDFSSSSYNEQFF	TGTGCCACCAGTGACTTCTCATCGAGCTCCTACAATGAGCAGTTCTTC
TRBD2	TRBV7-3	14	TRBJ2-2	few	CASSLSGGTGELFF	TGTGCCAGCAGCTTAAGCGGGGGCACCGGGGAGCTGTTTTTT
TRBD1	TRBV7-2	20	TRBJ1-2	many	CASSPVPGQGLGQIRYGYTF	TGTGCCAGCAGCCCAGTCCCGGGACAGGGTTTGGGACAGATTCGCTATGGCTACACCTTC
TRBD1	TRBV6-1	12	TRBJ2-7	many	CASRWTGSEQYF	TGTGCCAGCAGATGGACAGGGAGCGAGCAGTACTTC
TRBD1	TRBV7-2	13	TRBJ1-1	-	CASSNNRGTEAFF	TGTGCCAGCAGCAATAACAGGGGCACTGAAGCTTTCTTT
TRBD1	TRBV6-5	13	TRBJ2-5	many	CASSYGRGETQYF	TGTGCCAGCAGTTACGGCAGGGGGGAGACCCAGTACTTC
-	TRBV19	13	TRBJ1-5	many	CASQSYRNQPQHF	TGTGCCAGTCAATCATACAGAAATCAGCCCCAGCATTTT